The entry that follows covers one TCR beta chain sequence. The target antigen is unknown. The data originate from a study of post-analysis software for immune sequencing data. In the study overall: Both relapsing-remitting and secondary progressive multiple sclerosis featured among the disease courses, as did progressive-relapsing multiple sclerosis. Broader study findings: Controls significantly exceeded multiple sclerosis patients in normalized Chao1 diversity. Co-batched samples clustered tightly together by F measure.

Unique molecular identifiers were carried by the TCR beta cDNA libraries. There were about 0.85 to 11 million T cells, and about 500,000 cDNA molecules came from them. Each CDR3 protein gets one entry after TCRdb re-called the PCR reads with MiXCR. The table has 750,000 to 950,000 distinct CDR3 sequences, roughly 58% seen once. This receptor was identified in a girl under 18 with multiple sclerosis. The sequenced sample was blood.

The CDR3 nucleotides are TGTGCCAGCGGGTCTGGCCTCGCCCATGGCTACACCTTC. As protein: CASGSGLAHGYTF. The chain employs TRBV19 and TRBJ1-2; no clear D gene. The CDR3 has 13 residues. V was trimmed by 9 bases and J by 6 bases, leaving 17 bases between them. Germline CDR1 and CDR2: LNHDA and SQIVND (reference sequence).